Listed below are T cell receptor beta chains from one sample, sequenced in a study of blood T cell repertoires in COVID-19. Clones were read by immunoSEQ multiplex PCR, and TCRdb kept only the in-frame ones, dropping some. Of around 360,000 clones listed, approximately 84% are singletons. Sequencing was done on a sample of PBMCs or T cells enriched from blood (not recorded which). These receptors came from a woman in her thirties who had recovered from COVID-19. Each CDR3 is given with its conserved first and last residue. D genes are given only for firm matches. Rows may omit the clone size; those that give it use once, few, many or a size class.

V	size	D	J	DNA	CDR3
TRBV9	once	TRBD1	TRBJ1-1	TGTGCCAGCAGTCGGACAGGAGACACTGAAGCTTTCTTT	CASSRTGDTEAFF
TRBV5-6	NA	NA	TRBJ1-5	TGTGCCAGCAGCTTGGGTGGGAGGGAGCCCCAGCATTTT	CASSLGGREPQHF
TRBV2	NA	NA	TRBJ2-3	TGTGCCAGCAGGGCTACAGGCACAGATACGCAGTATTTT	CASRATGTDTQYF
TRBV7-9	few	NA	TRBJ1-2	TGTGCCAGCAGCTTAGTTGAGGAGAACCCCTATGGCTACACCTTC	CASSLVEENPYGYTF
TRBV14	NA	NA	TRBJ1-2	TGTGCCAGCAGCCAAGATGCGGTTGCAAGTTATGGCTACACCTTC	CASSQDAVASYGYTF
TRBV12-5	NA	TRBD2	TRBJ2-3	TGTGCTAGTGGCACCGGGACTAGCGGGAGCACAGATACGCAGTATTTT	CASGTGTSGSTDTQYF
TRBV24-1	NA	NA	TRBJ1-1	TGTGCCACCAGTGACAACACAGGCGGCGGTGAAGCTTTCTTT	CATSDNTGGGEAFF
TRBV5-8	NA	TRBD1	TRBJ1-1	TGTGCCAGCAGCTTGGCCCCTTTGACAGGGTTGAACACTGAAGCTTTCTTT	CASSLAPLTGLNTEAFF
TRBV28	NA	NA	TRBJ1-1	TGTGCCAGCAGGCATCGTCTTACAGGTGACACTGAAGCTTTCTTT	CASRHRLTGDTEAFF
TRBV5-1	NA	TRBD2	TRBJ2-1	TGCGCCAGCAGCTTGGAGGGGCCTCGGGAGGCGTACAATGAGCAGTTCTTC	CASSLEGPREAYNEQFF
TRBV7-2	NA	NA	TRBJ1-5	TGTGCCAGCAGCTTCGATTCAGGGTTTCGACAGCCCCAGCATTTT	CASSFDSGFRQPQHF
TRBV11-1	NA	NA	TRBJ1-1	TGTGCCAGCAGCCCAGTCGACGCGGCCCTGAACACTGAAGCTTTCTTT	CASSPVDAALNTEAFF
TRBV19	NA	NA	TRBJ2-2	TGTGCCAGTAATGGGCCGGGGACCGGGGAGCTGTTTTTT	CASNGPGTGELFF
TRBV14	NA	NA	TRBJ1-3	TGTGCCAGCAGCCAAGGCACCGGGTTACATCCTGGAAACACCATATATTTT	CASSQGTGLHPGNTIYF
TRBV24-1	NA	TRBD1	TRBJ2-7	TGTGCCACCAGTGACCCCGGACAGGGCGACGAGCAGTACTTC	CATSDPGQGDEQYF
TRBV27	NA	TRBD1	TRBJ1-6	TGTGCCAGCAGTTTGGGACAGGGACTAGAGAATTCACCCCTCCACTTT	CASSLGQGLENSPLHF
TRBV12-3/TRBV12-4	few	TRBD1	TRBJ2-1	TGTGCCAGCGTCAACAGGGGGCAGAATGAGCAGTTCTTC	CASVNRGQNEQFF
TRBV7-9	few	TRBD1	TRBJ2-7	TGTGCCAGCAGCTTTGTGGGGACAGAGACCTACGAGCAGTACTTC	CASSFVGTETYEQYF
TRBV19	NA	NA	TRBJ2-1	TGTGCCAGTAGTACTGGGGGCCTCATCCGGGATGAGCAGTTCTTC	CASSTGGLIRDEQFF
TRBV27	NA	NA	TRBJ1-4	TGTGCCAGCAGTTTATCGTCTCGAGGTGAAAAACTGTTTTTT	CASSLSSRGEKLFF
TRBV7-3	NA	NA	TRBJ1-1	TGTGCCAGCAGCCCCGACCCTCAGGGTACAACTTTCTTT	CASSPDPQGTTFF
TRBV4-2	NA	TRBD1	TRBJ1-2	TGTGCCAGCAGCCGGGGACAGGCGGGTGACGGCTACACCTTC	CASSRGQAGDGYTF
TRBV7-2	few	TRBD1	TRBJ2-1	TGTGCCAGCAGCTTGATAGGACAGGGAAATGAGCAGTTCTTC	CASSLIGQGNEQFF